This record covers a single TCR beta chain. Researchers ran the PCR with 60 Vbeta and 13 Jbeta primers. The method was immunoSEQ multiplex PCR; TCRdb's version includes in-frame clones alone and lacks a portion of them. The table has about 160,000 clones, over 75% seen once; the top ten hold about 0.93%. The data belong to a study of cytomegalovirus exposure and HLA in healthy donors. From germline, CDR1 is MNHNS and CDR2 SASEGT. CDR3 size: 13 residues. Trimming at V came to 6 bases and at J to 8 bases, leaving 7 bases not matched to a gene. The V and J genes are TRBV6-1 and TRBJ2-3, with 8 bases aligning to TRBD2. The origin of this receptor is a woman between 50 and 59 years old in good health and CMV-seropositive. Sample: PBMCs. In DNA, the CDR3 is TGTGCCAGCAGGAAGGGGACTAGTGGTACGCAGTATTTT. Protein product: CASRKGTSGTQYF.